The T cell receptor beta chain described here comes from a study of spatial heterogeneity in lung cancer. Study details: More beta-chain than alpha-chain sequences were consistently detected.

Time point given: sample taken at primary tumor resection. Whole RNA from tumor, nontumor lung or frozen PBMC was sequenced unsorted. This clonotype has more than one count but fewer than ten. The antigen remains unidentified. Trimming cost V 7 bases and J 6 bases, with 7 bases left between them. The CDR3 is 11 residues long. In germline, CDR1 is LNHDA, CDR2 SQIVND (reference sequence). TCRdb reprocessed the 5' RACE reads via MiXCR and lists one record per CDR3 protein. The sample records around 8,700 distinct CDR3 sequences, less than 6.5% being singletons. Study-wide points: Expanded alpha and beta TCR counts within tumors tracked tumor mutation counts.

This sequence was found in a female donor with early-stage non-small cell lung cancer. Sample: lung tumor tissue, taken at surgery. The genes are TRBV19 and TRBJ2-1, with D unclear. The CDR3 protein is CASTGFNEQFF. In DNA form, the CDR3 reads TGTGCCAGTACTGGCTTCAATGAGCAGTTCTTC. The full variable domain, with the rest looked up from reference TRBV19 and TRBJ2-1, is DGGITQSPKYLFRKEGQNVTLSCEQNLNHDAMYWYRQDPGQGLRLIYYSQIVNDFQKGDIAEGYSVSREKKESFPLTVTSAQKNPTAFYLCASTGFNEQFFGPGTRLTVL.